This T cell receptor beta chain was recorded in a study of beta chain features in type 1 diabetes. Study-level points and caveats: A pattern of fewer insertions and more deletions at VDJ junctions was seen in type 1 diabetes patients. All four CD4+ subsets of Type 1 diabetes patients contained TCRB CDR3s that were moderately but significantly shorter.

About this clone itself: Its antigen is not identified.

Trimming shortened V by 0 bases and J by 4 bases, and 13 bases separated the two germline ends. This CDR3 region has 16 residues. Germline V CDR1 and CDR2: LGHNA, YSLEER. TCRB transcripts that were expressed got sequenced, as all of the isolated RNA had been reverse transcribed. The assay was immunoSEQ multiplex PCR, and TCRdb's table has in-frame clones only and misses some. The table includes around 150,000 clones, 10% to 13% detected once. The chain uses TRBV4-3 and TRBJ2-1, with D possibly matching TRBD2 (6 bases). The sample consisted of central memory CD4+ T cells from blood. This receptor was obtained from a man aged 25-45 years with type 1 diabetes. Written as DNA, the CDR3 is TGCGCCAGCAGCCAAGAAAGGGTACTAGCTTACAATGAGCAGTTCTTC. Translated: CASSQERVLAYNEQFF.